The present TCR beta chain was sequenced within a study of blood T cell repertoires in COVID-19. Study background: Samples of COVID-19 (acute and convalescent) were obtained from the United States, Italy and Spain. T cells, B-cell-depleted T cells, or PBMCs supplied cDNA or gDNA.

CDR1 LNHDA and CDR2 SQIVND come from the germline V gene (reference sequence). J was trimmed by 3 bases and V by 9 bases; bases with no gene match: 14. CDR3 size: 16 residues. Per the study methods: Amplification from reference gene primers served as the basis for estimated nucleated cell counts. Data came from immunoSEQ multiplex PCR; TCRdb stores just in-frame clones and leaves some out. Clonal size and the V and J genes are those of that table, whereas D and trimming came from the DNA. This table holds some 20,000 clones, 70% to 90% found once. This TCR derives from a human donor in a cohort sampled during active COVID-19. The sample consisted of peripheral blood. The genes are TRBV19 and TRBJ2-7, with 10 bases aligning to TRBD1. The CDR3 coding sequence is TGTGCCAGGAACCGGGACAGGGGCCAGTTTCTCTACGAGCAGTACTTC. It specifies CARNRDRGQFLYEQYF.